The sample holds one count of the clone carrying this T cell receptor (beta chain). What it binds is not known. Unsorted bulk tissue (about 20-30 mg) underwent RNA and DNA co-extraction. Donors were untreated and chronically infected with HBV. These data are taken from a study of tumor-infiltrating lymphocytes in primary liver carcinoma. Across the study: These patients were men and women whose ages were 30 to 69 years. Study-wide results and caveats: Pairs of tumor regions overlapped more than tumor-adjacent and tumor-blood pairs did. Found in all five tumor regions were only about 7.5-24% of top clones.

From 450 to 550 ng total RNA, TCR beta cDNA was generated with a primer in the constant region. What produced the TCR beta libraries was three nested multiplex PCR rounds using slightly modified ARM-PCR. Two initial PCR rounds of about 10 cycles each paired TRBV1-TRBV30 forward primers with a C-beta reverse primer. A single record per CDR3 protein comes from TCRdb applying MiXCR to the multiplex PCR reads. The sample carries 150,000 to 200,000 distinct CDR3 sequences, around four fifths recorded once. The CDR3 consists of 11 residues. Germline CDR1 reads GTSNPN; CDR2 reads SVGIG (reference sequence).

The clonotype originates from a man aged 35 to 55 with primary liver carcinoma and hepatitis B virus infection. The chain carries TRBV30 and TRBJ2-1; D ambiguous. The sequencing input was tumor tissue from primary liver carcinoma. CDR3 sequence: CGSSLLNEQFF. The CDR3 coding sequence is TGTGGCTCGAGTCTCCTCAATGAGCAGTTCTTC.